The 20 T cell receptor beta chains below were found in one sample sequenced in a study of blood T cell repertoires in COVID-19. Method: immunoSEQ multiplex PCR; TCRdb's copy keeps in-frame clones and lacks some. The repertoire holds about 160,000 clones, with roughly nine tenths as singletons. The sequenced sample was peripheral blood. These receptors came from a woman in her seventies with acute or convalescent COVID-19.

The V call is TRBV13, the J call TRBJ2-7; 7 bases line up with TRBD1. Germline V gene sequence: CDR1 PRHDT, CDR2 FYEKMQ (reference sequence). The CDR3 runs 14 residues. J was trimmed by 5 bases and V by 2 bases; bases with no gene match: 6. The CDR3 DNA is TGTGCCAGCAGCTTAAGGGACAGTAATCACGAGCAGTACTTC. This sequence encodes CASSLRDSNHEQYF. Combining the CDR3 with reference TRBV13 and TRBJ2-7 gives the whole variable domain AAGVIQSPRHLIKEKRETATLKCYPIPRHDTVYWYQQGPGQDPQFLISFYEKMQSDKGSIPDRFSAQQFSDYHSELNMSSLELGDSALYFCASSLRDSNHEQYFGPGTRLTVT.

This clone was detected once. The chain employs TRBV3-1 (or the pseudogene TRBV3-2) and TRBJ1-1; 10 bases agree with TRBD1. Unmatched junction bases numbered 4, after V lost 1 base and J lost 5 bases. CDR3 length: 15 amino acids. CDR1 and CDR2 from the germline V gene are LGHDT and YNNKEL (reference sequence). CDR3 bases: TGTGCCAGCAGCCAAGTGGGGGGACAGGGGACTGAAGCTTTCTTT. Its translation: CASSQVGGQGTEAFF.

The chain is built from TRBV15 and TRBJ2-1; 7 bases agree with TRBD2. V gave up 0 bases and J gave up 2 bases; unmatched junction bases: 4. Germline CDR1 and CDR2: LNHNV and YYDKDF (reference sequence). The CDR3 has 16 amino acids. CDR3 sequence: CATSRDVLAAYNEQFF. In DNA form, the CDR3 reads TGTGCCACCAGCAGAGATGTGCTAGCGGCCTACAATGAGCAGTTCTTC.

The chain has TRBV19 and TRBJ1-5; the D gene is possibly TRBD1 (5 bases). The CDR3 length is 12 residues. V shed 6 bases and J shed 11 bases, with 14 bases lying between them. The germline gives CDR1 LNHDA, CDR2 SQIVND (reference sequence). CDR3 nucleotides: TGTGCCAGTAGCCAGGGTCGCCAGTCCCAGCATTTT. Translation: CASSQGRQSQHF.

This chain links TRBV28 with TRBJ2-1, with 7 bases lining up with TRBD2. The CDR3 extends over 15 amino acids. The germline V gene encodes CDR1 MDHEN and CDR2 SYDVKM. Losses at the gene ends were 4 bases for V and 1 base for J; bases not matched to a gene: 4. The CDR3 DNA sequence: TGTGCCAGCAGTTCAGCGGGGCCTTCCTACAATGAGCAGTTCTTC. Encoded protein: CASSSAGPSYNEQFF.

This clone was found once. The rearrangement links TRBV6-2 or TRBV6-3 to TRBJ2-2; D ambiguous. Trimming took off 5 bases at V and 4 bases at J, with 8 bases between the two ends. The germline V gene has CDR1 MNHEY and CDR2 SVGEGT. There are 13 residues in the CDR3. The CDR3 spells CASSVQVTGELFF. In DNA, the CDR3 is TGTGCCAGCAGTGTCCAGGTCACCGGGGAGCTGTTTTTT.

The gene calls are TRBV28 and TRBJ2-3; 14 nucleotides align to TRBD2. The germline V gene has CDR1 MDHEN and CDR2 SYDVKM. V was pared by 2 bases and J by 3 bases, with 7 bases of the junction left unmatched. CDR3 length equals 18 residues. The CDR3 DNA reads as TGTGCCAGCAGTTTAGGGACTAGCGGGGGCTACTTTACAGATACGCAGTATTTT. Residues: CASSLGTSGGYFTDTQYF.

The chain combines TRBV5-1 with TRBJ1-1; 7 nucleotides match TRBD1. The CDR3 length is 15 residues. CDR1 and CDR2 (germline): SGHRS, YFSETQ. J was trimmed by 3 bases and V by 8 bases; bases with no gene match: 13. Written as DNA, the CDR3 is TGCGCCAGTCACCGGCAGGGGGGCCCCTACACTGAAGCTTTCTTT. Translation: CASHRQGGPYTEAFF.

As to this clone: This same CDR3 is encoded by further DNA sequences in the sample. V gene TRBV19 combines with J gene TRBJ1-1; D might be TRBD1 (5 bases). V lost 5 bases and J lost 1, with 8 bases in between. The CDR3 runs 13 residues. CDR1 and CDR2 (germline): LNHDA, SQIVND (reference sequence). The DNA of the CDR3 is TGTGCCAGTAGTCTACAGGAGAACACTGAAGCTTTCTTT. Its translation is CASSLQENTEAFF.

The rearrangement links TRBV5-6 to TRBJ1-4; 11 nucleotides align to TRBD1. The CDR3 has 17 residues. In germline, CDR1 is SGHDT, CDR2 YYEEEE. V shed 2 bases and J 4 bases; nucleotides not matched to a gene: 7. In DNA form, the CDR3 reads TGTGCCAGCAGCTTACGCGGGACAGGGGGATTTAATGAAAAACTGTTTTTT. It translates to CASSLRGTGGFNEKLFF.

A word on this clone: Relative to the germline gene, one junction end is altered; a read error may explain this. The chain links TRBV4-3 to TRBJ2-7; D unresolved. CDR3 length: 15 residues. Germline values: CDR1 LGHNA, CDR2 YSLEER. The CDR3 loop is CASSQVLGVSHEQYF. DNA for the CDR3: TGCGCCAGCAGCCAAGTTCTGGGCGTCTCCCACGAGCAGTACTTC.

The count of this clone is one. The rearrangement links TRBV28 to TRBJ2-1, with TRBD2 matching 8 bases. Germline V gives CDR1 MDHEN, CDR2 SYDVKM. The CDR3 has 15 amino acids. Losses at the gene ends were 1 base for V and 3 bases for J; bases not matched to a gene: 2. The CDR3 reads CASSLSGTSYNEQFF. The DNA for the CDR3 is TGTGCCAGCAGTTTATCTGGGACTAGCTACAATGAGCAGTTCTTC.

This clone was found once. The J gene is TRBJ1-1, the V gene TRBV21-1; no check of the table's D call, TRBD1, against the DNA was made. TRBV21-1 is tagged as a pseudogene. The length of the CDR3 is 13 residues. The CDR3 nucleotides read TGTGCCAGCCCGGTTGACAGGGGCCCTGAAGCTTTCTTT. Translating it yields CASPVDRGPEAFF.

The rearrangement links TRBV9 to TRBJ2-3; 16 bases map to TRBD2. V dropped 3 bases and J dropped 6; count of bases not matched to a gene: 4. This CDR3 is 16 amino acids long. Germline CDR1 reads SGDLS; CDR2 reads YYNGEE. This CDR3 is CASSAGLAGGPDTQYF. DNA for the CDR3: TGTGCCAGCAGCGCGGGACTAGCGGGGGGGCCGGATACGCAGTATTTT.

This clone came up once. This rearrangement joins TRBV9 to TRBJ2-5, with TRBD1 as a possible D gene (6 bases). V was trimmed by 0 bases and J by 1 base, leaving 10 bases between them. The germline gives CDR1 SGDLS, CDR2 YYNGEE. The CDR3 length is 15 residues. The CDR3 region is CASSVEGHLQETQYF. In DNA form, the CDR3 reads TGTGCCAGCAGCGTAGAGGGACACCTCCAAGAGACCCAGTACTTC.

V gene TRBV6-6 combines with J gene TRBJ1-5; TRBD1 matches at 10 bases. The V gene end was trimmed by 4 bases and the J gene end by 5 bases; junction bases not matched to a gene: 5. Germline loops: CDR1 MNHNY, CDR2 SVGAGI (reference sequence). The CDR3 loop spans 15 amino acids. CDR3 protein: CASSSFGQGDQPQHF. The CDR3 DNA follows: TGTGCCAGCAGTTCCTTTGGACAGGGGGATCAGCCCCAGCATTTT.

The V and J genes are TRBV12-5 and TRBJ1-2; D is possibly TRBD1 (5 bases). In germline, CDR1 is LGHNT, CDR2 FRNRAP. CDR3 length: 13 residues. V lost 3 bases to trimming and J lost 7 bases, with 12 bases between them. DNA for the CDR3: TGTGCTAGTGGTTTTACACAGGATCCTGGCTACACCTTC. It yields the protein CASGFTQDPGYTF.

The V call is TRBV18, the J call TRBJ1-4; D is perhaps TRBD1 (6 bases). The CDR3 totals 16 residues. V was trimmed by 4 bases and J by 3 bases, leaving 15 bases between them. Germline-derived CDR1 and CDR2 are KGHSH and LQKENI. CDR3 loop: CASSLTNRVANEKLFF. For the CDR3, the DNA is TGTGCCAGCTCACTCACTAACAGGGTTGCTAATGAAAAACTGTTTTTT.

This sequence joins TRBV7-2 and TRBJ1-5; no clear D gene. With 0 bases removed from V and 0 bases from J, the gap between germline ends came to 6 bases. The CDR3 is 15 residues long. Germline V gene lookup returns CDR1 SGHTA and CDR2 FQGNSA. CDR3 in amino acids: CASSLAGGSNQPQHF. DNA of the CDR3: TGTGCCAGCAGCTTAGCGGGAGGTAGCAATCAGCCCCAGCATTTT. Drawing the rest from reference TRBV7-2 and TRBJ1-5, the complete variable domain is GAGVSQSPSNKVTEKGKDVELRCDPISGHTALYWYRQSLGQGLEFLIYFQGNSAPDKSGLPSDRFSAERTGGSVSTLTIQRTQQEDSAVYLCASSLAGGSNQPQHFGDGTRLSIL.

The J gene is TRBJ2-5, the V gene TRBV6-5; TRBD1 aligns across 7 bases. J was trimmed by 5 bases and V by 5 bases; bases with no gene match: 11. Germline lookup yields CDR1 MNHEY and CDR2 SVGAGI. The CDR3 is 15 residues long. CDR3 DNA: TGTGCCAGCAGTCCAGACCGACAGGGAATGGAGACCCAGTACTTC. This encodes CASSPDRQGMETQYF.